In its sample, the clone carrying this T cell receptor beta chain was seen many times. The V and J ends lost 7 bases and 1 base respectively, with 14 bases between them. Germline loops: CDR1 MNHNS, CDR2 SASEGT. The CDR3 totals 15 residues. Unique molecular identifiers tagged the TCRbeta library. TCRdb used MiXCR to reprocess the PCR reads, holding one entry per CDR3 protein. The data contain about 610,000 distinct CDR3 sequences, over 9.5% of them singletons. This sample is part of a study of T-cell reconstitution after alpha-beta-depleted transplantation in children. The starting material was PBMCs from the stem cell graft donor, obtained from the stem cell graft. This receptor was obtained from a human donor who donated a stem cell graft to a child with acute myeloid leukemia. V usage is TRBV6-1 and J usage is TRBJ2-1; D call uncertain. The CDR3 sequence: CASTAGPPSYNEQFF. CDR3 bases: TGTGCCAGCACCGCAGGCCCGCCGTCCTACAATGAGCAGTTCTTC.